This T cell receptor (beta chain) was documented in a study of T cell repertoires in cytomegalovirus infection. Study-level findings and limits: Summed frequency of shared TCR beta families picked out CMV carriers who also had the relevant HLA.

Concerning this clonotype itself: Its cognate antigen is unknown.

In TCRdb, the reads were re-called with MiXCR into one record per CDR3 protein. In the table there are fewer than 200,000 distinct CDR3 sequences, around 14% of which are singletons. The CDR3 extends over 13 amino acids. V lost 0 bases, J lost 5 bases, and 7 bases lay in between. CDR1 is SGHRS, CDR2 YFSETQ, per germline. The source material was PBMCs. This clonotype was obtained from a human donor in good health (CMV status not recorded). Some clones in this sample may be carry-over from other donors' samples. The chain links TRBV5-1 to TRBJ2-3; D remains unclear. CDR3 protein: CASSLDLGDTQYF. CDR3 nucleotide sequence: TGCGCCAGCAGCTTGGATTTGGGAGATACGCAGTATTTT.